These 13 T cell receptor beta chains share one sample of origin, sequenced in a study of Ad26.COV2.S vaccination and SARS-CoV-2 variants. Treatment of the sample: 19 received Ad26.COV2.S at low or high dose, single or two shots; about 5 received placebo; per-sample allocation not given. Sampling was done on day 63 after the first vaccine or placebo injection. Assay: immunoSEQ multiplex PCR; the TCRdb copy retains only in-frame clones and omits some. The data hold around 420,000 clones, with roughly 90% observed a single time. The starting material was peripheral blood, obtained in a trial of Ad26.COV2.S vaccine versus placebo. The source of these receptors is a person aged 18-65 years who received the Ad26.COV2.S COVID-19 vaccine or a placebo.

This clone has just one count. This chain connects TRBV6-5 to TRBJ2-5; no firm D call. V was clipped by 6 bases and J by 3 bases, with 8 bases between them. Germline CDR1 is MNHEY and CDR2 is SVGAGI. CDR3 length equals 12 residues. CDR3 coding DNA: TGTGCCAGCAGAGTACAGAAAGAGACCCAGTACTTC. It yields the protein CASRVQKETQYF.

In its sample, this clone was seen once. V and J are TRBV7-3 and TRBJ1-1, with D unclear. Looked up from germline, CDR1 is SGHTA and CDR2 is FQGTGA. The CDR3 consists of 12 residues. Trimming pared 2 bases from V and 7 bases from J, leaving 8 bases between. The CDR3 DNA follows: TGTGCCAGCAGCTTAGGGAGGTTTGAAGCTTTCTTT. It encodes CASSLGRFEAFF.

The chain joins TRBV4-1 to TRBJ2-1; D might be TRBD2 (7 bases). V lost 0 bases and J 0 bases, leaving 9 bases between the germline ends. This CDR3 is built from 16 residues. Germline loops: CDR1 MGHRA, CDR2 YSYEKL. The CDR3 protein is CASSQEGGASYNEQFF. For the CDR3, the DNA is TGCGCCAGCAGCCAAGAAGGGGGGGCCTCCTACAATGAGCAGTTCTTC.

A word on this clone: The same CDR3 is also encoded by other DNA sequences in this sample. The J gene is TRBJ2-7, the V gene TRBV21-1. TRBV21-1 is termed a pseudogene. The CDR3 loop spans 10 amino acids. The CDR3 here is CASSSYEQYF. In DNA form, the CDR3 reads TGTGCCAGCAGCAGTTACGAGCAGTACTTC.

The chain links TRBV11-1 to TRBJ1-3; D may be TRBD1 (5 bases). The CDR3 length is 15 residues. Germline CDR1 is SGHAT and CDR2 is FQDESV (reference sequence). Trimming pared 5 bases from V and 0 bases from J, leaving 11 bases between. The CDR3 protein is CASSRGIYSGNTIYF. For the CDR3, the DNA is TGTGCCAGCAGCCGGGGGATTTACTCTGGAAACACCATATATTTT.

Points on this clone: This specimen includes other DNA sequences encoding the same CDR3. The J gene is TRBJ1-3, the V gene TRBV9, with D perhaps TRBD1 (5 bases). Trimming took 0 bases from V and 4 from J, leaving 8 bases between them. The CDR3 contains 14 residues. CDR1 and CDR2 (germline): SGDLS, YYNGEE. The CDR3: CASSVVGDGNTIYF. CDR3 in DNA: TGTGCCAGCAGCGTAGTCGGGGACGGAAACACCATATATTTT. Full variable domain (outside the CDR3, taken from reference TRBV9 and TRBJ1-3): DSGVTQTPKHLITATGQRVTLRCSPRSGDLSVYWYQQSLDQGLQFLIQYYNGEERAKGNILERFSAQQFPDLHSELNLSSLELGDSALYFCASSVVGDGNTIYFGEGSWLTVV.

The V gene is TRBV2, the J gene TRBJ1-5; TRBD1 matches 7 bases. Trimming removed 7 bases from V and 6 bases from J; junction bases left unmatched: 15. Germline V lookup: CDR1 SNHLY, CDR2 FYNNEI. The CDR3 has 16 residues. The CDR3 region has the DNA TGTGCCAGCACCCCCTCCCCGGGACAGAAGGGTCAGCCCCAGCATTTT. Its protein product is CASTPSPGQKGQPQHF.

As to this clone: Germline and junction disagree at one end, which may indicate a read error. The J gene is TRBJ2-5, the V gene TRBV5-4; the D is unclear. From germline, CDR1 is SGHNT and CDR2 YYREEE (reference sequence). The CDR3 consists of 16 residues. This chain's CDR3 is CASSLDPWASQETQYF. The CDR3 DNA sequence: TGTGCCAGCAGTTTGGATCCGTGGGCTTCCCAAGAGACCCAGTACTTC.

The genes are TRBV4-3 and TRBJ2-6, with D hard to call. The V gene's germline CDR1 is LGHNA and CDR2 YSLEER. The V gene lost 4 bases and the J gene lost 1 base, with 11 bases spanning the gap. There are 16 residues in the CDR3. The CDR3 bases are TGCGCCAGCAGCCGGAGAACCTCATCTGGGGCCAACGTCCTGACTTTC. As protein: CASSRRTSSGANVLTF.

The chain has TRBV18 and TRBJ2-2; 12 bases fit TRBD1. The CDR3 consists of 16 residues. CDR1 is KGHSH, CDR2 LQKENI, per germline. Trimming at V came to 4 bases and at J to 2 bases, leaving 2 bases not matched to a gene. The CDR3 nucleotides read TGTGCCAGCTCACTTGGGACAGGGGGCAACACCGGGGAGCTGTTTTTT. Its translation is CASSLGTGGNTGELFF.

This clone has just a few counts. This chain joins TRBV19 and TRBJ1-6, with D perhaps matching TRBD1 (6 bases). There are 13 residues in the CDR3. Germline V gene data show CDR1 as LNHDA and CDR2 as SQIVND (reference sequence). Trimming pared 2 bases from V and 10 bases from J, leaving 9 bases between. The CDR3 is CASSITGSSPLHF. CDR3 DNA: TGTGCCAGTAGTATAACAGGGAGCTCACCCCTCCACTTT.

The genes are TRBV30 and TRBJ1-5; D is possibly TRBD1 (5 bases). The ends were cut back, 1 base at V and 1 base at J, with 26 bases in the middle. The germline gives CDR1 GTSNPN, CDR2 SVGIG (reference sequence). This CDR3 has 20 residues. CDR3 protein: CAWSAGQSLFRDPSNQPQHF. The CDR3 region has the DNA TGTGCCTGGAGTGCGGGTCAATCACTATTTCGGGACCCAAGCAATCAGCCCCAGCATTTT.

The rearrangement uses TRBV28 and TRBJ1-2; TRBD1 agrees at 8 bases. V lost 5 bases and J lost 3; bases outside the gene matches: 8. Germline CDR1 MDHEN, CDR2 SYDVKM. The CDR3 contains 15 residues. In DNA form, the CDR3 reads TGTGCCAGCAGTAACCAAGGACAGGGCGACTATGGCTACACCTTC. This encodes CASSNQGQGDYGYTF.